This entry lists 10 T cell receptor beta chains sequenced from one sample in a study of cytomegalovirus exposure and HLA in healthy donors. Amplification used 60 Vbeta primers and 13 Jbeta primers. Sequencing was performed with immunoSEQ multiplex PCR; in TCRdb, only in-frame clones are kept and a portion is missing. The sample has about 170,000 clones; around three quarters are singletons. Material for sequencing was PBMCs. The source is a woman in her fifties or sixties in good health and CMV-seropositive.

CDR3 nucleotide sequence: TGTGCCAGCAGCTTAGAAGTGGCAGGTATTAGCAATCAGCCCCAGCATTTT. Protein sequence: CASSLEVAGISNQPQHF. This rearrangement joins TRBV7-2 to TRBJ1-5, with unresolved D. Trimming took 1 base from V and 0 from J, leaving 13 bases between them. CDR3 size: 17 residues. Germline lookup yields CDR1 SGHTA and CDR2 FQGNSA.

The rearrangement uses TRBV7-6 and TRBJ2-3, with 14 bases identical to TRBD2. J lost 1 base, V lost 3 bases, and 0 bases had no gene match. Per germline, CDR1 SGHVS and CDR2 FNYEAQ. This CDR3 is built from 16 residues. Here the CDR3 reads CASSLGLAGGTDTQYF. The CDR3, as DNA: TGTGCCAGCAGCTTGGGACTAGCGGGGGGCACAGATACGCAGTATTTT.

The rearrangement joins TRBV30 to TRBJ1-2; a possible D gene is TRBD1 (6 bases). The germline V and J ends were trimmed by 2 bases and 13 bases, with 20 bases remaining between them. The germline V gene has CDR1 GTSNPN and CDR2 SVGIG (reference sequence). The CDR3 has 13 amino acids. This chain's CDR3 is CAWSTARGYGPTF. CDR3 bases: TGTGCCTGGAGTACCGCCAGGGGCTATGGACCCACCTTC.

The J gene is TRBJ2-5, the V gene TRBV7-2; TRBD2 matches at 9 bases. The CDR3 runs 15 residues. Per the germline V gene, CDR1 is SGHTA and CDR2 is FQGNSA. Trimming took 4 bases from V and 5 from J; bases not matched to a gene: 8. CDR3 nucleotide sequence: TGTGCCAGCAGCTCGATAGCGGGAGCGGTGGAGACCCAGTACTTC. Translated: CASSSIAGAVETQYF.

The V call is TRBV27, the J call TRBJ1-2; D may be TRBD1 (5 bases). Germline V gene lookup returns CDR1 MNHEY and CDR2 SMNVEV (reference sequence). V gave up 10 bases and J gave up 8 bases, with 14 bases separating them. CDR3 length equals 11 residues. DNA of the CDR3: TGTGCCATCTGGGGCTCCTGGGGCTACACCTTC. Its protein is CAIWGSWGYTF.

The rearrangement uses TRBV11-2 and TRBJ1-2; 9 bases map to TRBD1. The germline CDR1 and CDR2 sequences are SGHAT and FQNNGV. The V and J ends lost 4 bases and 8 bases, in that order; junction bases with no gene match: 2. The CDR3 extends over 12 amino acids. The chain's CDR3 is CASSYGTGGYTF. The CDR3, as DNA: TGTGCCAGCAGCTACGGGACAGGGGGCTACACCTTC.

The chain uses TRBV6-5 and TRBJ2-7; D remains unclear. The V gene's germline CDR1 is MNHEY and CDR2 SVGAGI. V dropped 0 bases and J dropped 3 bases, with 9 bases sitting between them. This CDR3 comprises 14 residues. The CDR3 DNA follows: TGTGCCAGCAGTTACTCGCGACTTGGCTACGAGCAGTACTTC. Protein: CASSYSRLGYEQYF.

Points on this clone: Additional DNA sequences in this sample encode the identical CDR3. This chain links TRBV29-1 with TRBJ1-1, with 8 bases identical to TRBD1. The CDR3 runs 14 residues. Germline V gene sequence: CDR1 SQVTM, CDR2 ANQGSEA. J gave up 4 bases and V 5 bases, and 9 bases lay outside the gene matches. This CDR3 reads CSVPDRGGSTEAFF. CDR3 DNA sequence: TGCAGCGTTCCCGACAGGGGTGGGAGCACTGAAGCTTTCTTT. Using reference TRBV29-1 and TRBJ1-1 for the parts outside the CDR3, the full variable domain is SAVISQKPSRDICQRGTSLTIQCQVDSQVTMMFWYRQQPGQSLTLIATANQGSEATYESGFVIDKFPISRPNLTFSTLTVSNMSPEDSSIYLCSVPDRGGSTEAFFGQGTRLTVV.

This chain joins TRBV7-2 and TRBJ2-7, with D possibly being TRBD2 (6 bases). Germline CDR1 reads SGHTA; CDR2 reads FQGNSA. Trimming left V 3 bases short and J 6 bases short, with 15 bases between. The CDR3 has 14 amino acids. CDR3 DNA: TGTGCCAGCAGCTTGGTTTCGGAGGGTTTCGAGCAGTACTTC. Its protein is CASSLVSEGFEQYF.

The V gene is TRBV5-1, the J gene TRBJ2-5, with TRBD2 matching over 15 bases. Germline-derived CDR1 and CDR2 are SGHRS and YFSETQ. This CDR3 is 16 amino acids long. The junction had 3 bases not matched to a gene; V was cut back by 4 bases and J by 2 bases. The CDR3 sequence: CASSEGTSGGQETQYF. CDR3 DNA: TGCGCCAGCAGCGAAGGGACTAGCGGGGGGCAAGAGACCCAGTACTTC.